This TCR beta chain was found in a study of cytomegalovirus exposure and HLA in healthy donors. Study outcomes and limitations: Most of the TCR beta V segments (in an earlier analysis) were productive either about 87% or about 30% of the time. In vitro checks showed that three CMV-associated chains really do target CMV antigens. It was reported that the classifier diagnosed cytomegalovirus status with high specificity and sensitivity in both the original and validation cohorts.

The J segment lost 6 bases and the V segment lost 4 bases, leaving 11 bases of the junction unmatched. The germline V gene encodes CDR1 SGDLS and CDR2 YYNGEE. The CDR3 has 16 residues. Amplification used 60 Vbeta primers and 13 Jbeta primers. Assay used: immunoSEQ multiplex PCR; TCRdb lists only in-frame clones, some missing. The top ten clones hold around 1.7% of a sample with a few hundred thousand clones, 80% to 95% of them seen once. Notes on this clone: No antigen is known for it.

The receptor was derived from a girl aged 2-10 years in good health and CMV-seronegative. The V and J genes are TRBV9 and TRBJ2-1; TRBD2 matches 9 bases. Sequenced sample: PBMCs. The CDR3 region has the DNA TGTGCCAGCAGCTTAATAGCGGGAGAAGGGAGCAATGAGCAGTTCTTC. Amino acid sequence: CASSLIAGEGSNEQFF.